These 20 T cell receptor gamma chains originate from one sample sequenced in a study of γδ T cells in repeated Plasmodium falciparum infection (dated by TCRdb to the early 2020s). The library was obtained by multiplex PCR. Sequencing took place on an Illumina MiSeq. After TCRdb called clones again from the public reads with CATT, rows with identical DNA were merged. The sample table lists tens of thousands of gamma-chain clones, less than 3.5% of them with a count of one. Roughly 30% of the sample belongs to the ten largest clones. For bulk TCR repertoire analysis, Vgamma9/Vdelta2+ and Vdelta2-negative gammadelta T cell populations were isolated by flow sorting from peripheral blood mononuclear cells. Sequenced material: gamma-delta T cells from blood. These receptors were obtained from a pool of human donors (malaria-infected and uninfected, not separated).

This clone has a count of ten or more. The chain joins TRGV3 to TRGJP2. Germline CDR1 VTNTFY, CDR2 YDVSTARD (reference sequence). V dropped 0 bases and J dropped 4; count of bases not matched to a gene: 23. The CDR3 covers 21 residues. CDR3 coding DNA: TGTGCCACCTGGGACAGGCTCAAAAGAAAATCACACTCATTTAGTGATTGGATCAAGACGTTT. Its protein is CATWDRLKRKSHSFSDWIKTF.

This clone has more than one count but fewer than ten. V usage is TRGV4 and J usage is TRGJ1 or TRGJ2. The J gene was missing in TCRdb and was found by matching the end of the DNA to germline. V shed 5 bases, J shed 10 bases, and the junction held 5 bases outside the gene matches. The CDR3 is made up of 10 amino acids. Germline CDR1 EGSTGY, CDR2 YDSYTSSV. CDR3 amino acids: CATWGKKKLF. For the CDR3, the DNA is TGTGCCACCTGGGGAAAAAAGAAACTCTTT.

This clone was observed many times. The rearrangement links TRGV5 to TRGJ1 or TRGJ2. Germline assignment: CDR1 VINAFY and CDR2 YDVSNSKD. J lost 1 base, V lost 5 bases, and 5 bases had no gene match. The CDR3 has 13 amino acids. The CDR3: CATWGQNYYKKLF. In DNA, the CDR3 is TGTGCCACCTGGGGACAAAATTATTATAAGAAACTCTTT.

This clone was detected only a few times. The protein TCRdb gives is from a much larger clone and does not agree with this DNA's translation at residue 6, likely a read error; the protein shown here comes from the DNA. The chain recombines TRGV9 with TRGJ1 or TRGJ2. TCRdb is silent on the J gene; assignment here came from matching the DNA to germline. There are 9 residues in the CDR3. Germline V lookup: CDR1 GITISATS, CDR2 ISYDGTV (reference sequence). After removal of 8 bases from V and 11 bases from J, the junction contained 6 bases not matched to a gene. The CDR3 spells CALSYEKLF. DNA for the CDR3: TGTGCCTTGTCCTATGAGAAACTCTTT.

This clone was counted only a few times. The protein TCRdb gives is from a much larger clone and does not agree with this DNA's translation at residue 5, likely a read error; the protein shown here comes from the DNA. The genes are TRGV9 and TRGJ1 or TRGJ2. TCRdb carries no J gene annotation; the J gene was assigned here by matching the DNA with germline. The length of the CDR3 is 13 residues. Germline-derived CDR1 and CDR2 are GITISATS and ISYDGTV (reference sequence). The J segment lost 6 bases and the V segment lost 6 bases, leaving 11 bases of the junction unmatched. CDR3 sequence: CALWKPETYKKLF. CDR3 in DNA: TGTGCCTTGTGGAAGCCTGAAACTTATAAGAAACTCTTT.

This clone has more than one count but fewer than ten. The CDR3, as DNA: TGTGCCACCTGGATGGATTTGAATTATTATAAGAAACTCTTT. Protein product: CATWMDLNYYKKLF. V gene TRGV4 combines with J gene TRGJ1 or TRGJ2. Matching the DNA to germline supplied the J gene, which TCRdb does not give. The CDR3 has 14 residues. Trimming cost V 6 bases and J 0 bases; bases outside gene matches: 8. Germline V CDR1 and CDR2: EGSTGY, YDSYTSSV.

Many counts were recorded for this clone. This chain connects TRGV4 to TRGJ1 or TRGJ2. Losses at the gene ends were 0 bases for V and 0 bases for J; bases not matched to a gene: 5. Looked up from germline, CDR1 is EGSTGY and CDR2 is YDSYTSSV. This CDR3 is built from 15 residues. CDR3 coding DNA: TGTGCCACCTGGGATGGGCAAAAGAATTATTATAAGAAACTCTTT. Translated: CATWDGQKNYYKKLF.

This clone was observed many times. A far larger clone is a single base away, which makes a read error likely. The same CDR3 can be traced to other DNA sequences in this sample. The V gene is given as TRGV9, and no J gene call is available. The CDR3 covers 13 residues. Germline V gene data show CDR1 as GITISATS and CDR2 as ISYDGTV (reference sequence). CDR3 loop: CALWEVPPAIGLF. The CDR3 DNA follows: TGCGCCTTGTGGGAGGTGCCGCCCGCGATTGGTCTCTTT.

By share, this clone counts as medium-sized. Different DNA sequences within this sample yield the same CDR3. The chain links TRGV9 to TRGJ1 or TRGJ2. The CDR3 has 14 residues. The J segment lost 3 bases and the V segment lost 2 bases, leaving 7 bases of the junction unmatched. Germline V gives CDR1 GITISATS, CDR2 ISYDGTV (reference sequence). CDR3 nucleotide sequence: TGTGCCTTGTGGGAGGCGTCCCCTTATTATAAGAAACTCTTT. This gives the protein CALWEASPYYKKLF.

The table lists this clone with many counts. The genes are TRGV2 and TRGJP2. TCRdb does not report a J gene; here it was assigned by matching the DNA to germline references. The CDR3 is 12 residues long. The junction had 0 bases not matched to a gene; V was cut back by 1 base and J by 7 bases. Germline values: CDR1 EGSNGY, CDR2 YDSYNSKV. This chain's CDR3 is CATWDGDWIKTF. As DNA, the CDR3 is TGTGCCACCTGGGACGGTGATTGGATCAAGACGTTT.

Comments on this clone: This DNA translates differently at residue 3 from the TCRdb protein, which is that of a much larger clone; a read error is likely, and the protein shown is the DNA's own translation. Here the CDR3 reads CAPWDRTYYKKLF. The CDR3 bases are TGTGCCCCCTGGGACAGAACTTATTATAAGAAACTCTTT. The rearrangement joins TRGV5 to TRGJ1 or TRGJ2. The CDR3 loop spans 13 amino acids. Germline V gives CDR1 VINAFY, CDR2 YDVSNSKD.

To note about this clone: The protein recorded in TCRdb matches a much larger clone and deviates from this DNA's translation at residue 7, suggesting a read error; the protein here is obtained by translating the DNA. The chain couples TRGV9 to TRGJ1 or TRGJ2. The J gene was not available in TCRdb and was assigned here by matching the DNA to germline segments. This CDR3 region has 25 residues. V shed 9 bases, J shed 3 bases, and the junction held 47 bases outside the gene matches. Per the germline V gene, CDR1 is GITISATS and CDR2 is ISYDGTV (reference sequence). CDR3 sequence: CALDSLQGLLPCNKFEHGAYYKKLF. The CDR3 DNA reads as TGTGCCTTGGATTCTTTGCAGGGCTTGTTACCTTGTAATAAGTTCGAACATGGTGCTTATTATAAGAAACTCTTT.

This clone turned up a few times. TCRdb's protein, taken from a much larger clone, differs from this DNA's translation at residue 12, likely owing to a read error; the protein displayed comes from the DNA. The chain is built from TRGV9 and TRGJP. TCRdb leaves out the J gene; it was filled in here by matching the DNA to germline. This CDR3 region has 18 residues. From germline, CDR1 is GITISATS and CDR2 ISYDGTV (reference sequence). CDR3 DNA sequence: TGTGCCTTGTGGGAGGTGACCCAATCGGAGTTGGTCAAAAAAATCAAGGTATTT. Amino acids: CALWEVTQSELVKKIKVF.

This clone was found a few times. TCRdb pairs this DNA with a much larger clone's protein that differs at residue 12, likely a read error; the protein shown was translated from the DNA. The J gene has no call, while the V gene is TRGV4. CDR3 size: 14 residues. The germline V gene encodes CDR1 EGSTGY and CDR2 YDSYTSSV. CDR3 bases: TGTGCCACCTGGAGTATAAGGGATAGGAAAAAGAGACTCTTT. It specifies CATWSIRDRKKRLF.

As concerns this clone: A read error likely explains why the TCRdb protein, taken from a much larger clone, differs from this DNA's translation at residue 6; the protein shown is translated from the DNA. The chain combines TRGV9 with TRGJP1. Germline matching of the DNA provided the J gene here, since TCRdb leaves it blank. V shed 2 bases and J 0 bases; nucleotides not matched to a gene: 21. Per germline, CDR1 GITISATS and CDR2 ISYDGTV (reference sequence). The CDR3 contains 21 residues. CDR3 sequence (DNA): TGTGCCTTGTGGGAGGCCGCCCTAGGGCGGAGGGGGTATACCACTGGTTGGTTCAAGATATTT. Protein sequence: CALWEAALGRRGYTTGWFKIF.

This clone was observed at least ten times. The protein given by TCRdb reflects a much larger clone and differs at residue 5 from this DNA's translation, likely from a read error; the protein shown is the DNA's translation. The CDR3 here is CALWGVHHYYKKLF. The CDR3 region has the DNA TGTGCCTTGTGGGGGGTGCACCATTATTATAAGAAACTCTTT. The chain couples TRGV9 to TRGJ1 or TRGJ2. CDR1 GITISATS and CDR2 ISYDGTV come from the germline V gene (reference sequence). The CDR3 totals 14 residues.

This clone was recorded many times. A read error is the likely source, as a far larger clone sits one nucleotide away. Other DNA sequences in the sample encode the same CDR3. The rearrangement joins TRGV9 to TRGJ1 or TRGJ2. The J gene was not available in TCRdb and was assigned here by matching the DNA to germline segments. CDR1 is GITISATS, CDR2 ISYDGTV, per germline (reference sequence). CDR3 length: 14 residues. As DNA, the CDR3 is TGTGCCCTGTGGGAGGTGGTACCGGGGTATAAGAAACTCTTT. It encodes CALWEVVPGYKKLF.

This clone was recorded at least ten times. This likely stems from a read error, as it lies one base from a far larger clone. The chain uses TRGV3 and TRGJ1 or TRGJ2. TCRdb is silent on the J gene; assignment here came from matching the DNA to germline. Looked up from germline, CDR1 is VTNTFY and CDR2 is YDVSTARD (reference sequence). The CDR3 is 16 residues long. V lost 0 bases, J lost 1 base, and 9 bases stayed unmatched. CDR3 bases: TGTGCCACCTGGGACAGGCGACGGGACAATTATTATAAGAAACTCTTT. Its protein product is CATWDRRRDNYYKKLF.

This clone has a count of ten or more. The rearrangement links TRGV9 to TRGJ1 or TRGJ2. The J gene comes from matching the DNA to germline here; TCRdb lacks it. Germline CDR1 reads GITISATS; CDR2 reads ISYDGTV (reference sequence). The CDR3 spans 15 residues. The J segment lost 0 bases and the V segment lost 2 bases, leaving 7 bases of the junction unmatched. CDR3 protein: CALWEGESNYYKKLF. The CDR3 coding sequence is TGTGCCTTGTGGGAGGGGGAGTCGAATTATTATAAGAAACTCTTT.

Concerning this clone: This DNA's translation and the protein TCRdb lists, from a much larger clone, do not match at residue 5, likely due to a read error; the protein shown is translated from the DNA. The chain has TRGV3 and TRGJ1 or TRGJ2. TCRdb lists no J gene, so it was determined here by aligning the DNA to germline. The V gene end was trimmed by 5 bases and the J gene end by 8 bases; junction bases not matched to a gene: 6. This CDR3 is 11 amino acids long. Germline lookup yields CDR1 VTNTFY and CDR2 YDVSTARD (reference sequence). The CDR3 reads CATWVRHKKLF. CDR3 nucleotide sequence: TGTGCCACCTGGGTCAGACATAAGAAACTCTTT.